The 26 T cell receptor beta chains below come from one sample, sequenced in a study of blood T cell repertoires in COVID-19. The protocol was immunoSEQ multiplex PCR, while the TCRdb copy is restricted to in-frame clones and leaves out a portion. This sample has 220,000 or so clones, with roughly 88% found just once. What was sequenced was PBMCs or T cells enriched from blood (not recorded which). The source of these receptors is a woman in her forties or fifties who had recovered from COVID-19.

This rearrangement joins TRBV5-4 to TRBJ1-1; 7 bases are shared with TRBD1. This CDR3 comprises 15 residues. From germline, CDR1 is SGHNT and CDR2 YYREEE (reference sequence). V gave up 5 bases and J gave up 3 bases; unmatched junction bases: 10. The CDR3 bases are TGTGCCAGCAGTTTCCTGGACAGGTCGTACACTGAAGCTTTCTTT. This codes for CASSFLDRSYTEAFF. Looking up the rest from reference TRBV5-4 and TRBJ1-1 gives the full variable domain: ETGVTQSPTHLIKTRGQQVTLRCSSQSGHNTVSWYQQALGQGPQFIFQYYREEENGRGNFPPRFSGLQFPNYSSELNVNALELDDSALYLCASSFLDRSYTEAFFGQGTRLTVV.

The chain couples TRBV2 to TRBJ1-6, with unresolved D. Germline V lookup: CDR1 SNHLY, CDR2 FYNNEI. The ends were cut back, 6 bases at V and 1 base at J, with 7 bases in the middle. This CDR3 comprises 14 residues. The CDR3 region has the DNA TGTGCCAGCAGCCCCCAGTCCTATAATTCACCCCTCCACTTT. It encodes CASSPQSYNSPLHF.

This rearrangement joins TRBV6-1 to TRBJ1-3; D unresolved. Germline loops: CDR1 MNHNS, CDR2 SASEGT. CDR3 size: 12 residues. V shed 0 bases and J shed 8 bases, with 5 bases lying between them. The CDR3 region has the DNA TGTGCCAGCAGTGAAGCGCGTTACACCATATATTTT. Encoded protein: CASSEARYTIYF.

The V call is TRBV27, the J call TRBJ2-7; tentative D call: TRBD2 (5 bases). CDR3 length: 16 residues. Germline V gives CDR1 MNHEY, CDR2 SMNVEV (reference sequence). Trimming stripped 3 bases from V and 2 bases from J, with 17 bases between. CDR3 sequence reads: CASSLGQLRETYEQYF. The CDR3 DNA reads TGTGCCAGCAGTTTGGGTCAACTGAGGGAGACCTACGAGCAGTACTTC.

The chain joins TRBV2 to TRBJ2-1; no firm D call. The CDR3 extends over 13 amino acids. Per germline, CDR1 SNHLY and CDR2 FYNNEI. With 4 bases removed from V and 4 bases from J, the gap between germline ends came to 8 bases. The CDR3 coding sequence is TGTGCCAGCAGTGCCCTCCTTTACAATGAGCAGTTCTTC. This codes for CASSALLYNEQFF. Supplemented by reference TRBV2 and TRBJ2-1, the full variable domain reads EPEVTQTPSHQVTQMGQEVILRCVPISNHLYFYWYRQILGQKVEFLVSFYNNEISEKSEIFDDQFSVERPDGSNFTLKIRSTKLEDSAMYFCASSALLYNEQFFGPGTRLTVL.

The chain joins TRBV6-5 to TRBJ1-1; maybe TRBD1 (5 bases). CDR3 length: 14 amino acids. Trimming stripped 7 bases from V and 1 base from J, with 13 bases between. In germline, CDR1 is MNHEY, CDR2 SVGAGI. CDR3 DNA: TGTGCCAGCAATCGACCGACAGCGAACACTGAAGCTTTCTTT. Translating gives CASNRPTANTEAFF.

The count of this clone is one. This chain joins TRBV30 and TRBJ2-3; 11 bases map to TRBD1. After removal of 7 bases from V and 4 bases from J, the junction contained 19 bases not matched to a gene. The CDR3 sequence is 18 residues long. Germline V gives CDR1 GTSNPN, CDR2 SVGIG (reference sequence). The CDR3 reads CAFWSIGFGDRGADTQYF. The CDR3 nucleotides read TGTGCCTTCTGGTCTATCGGTTTCGGGGACAGGGGGGCAGATACGCAGTATTTT.

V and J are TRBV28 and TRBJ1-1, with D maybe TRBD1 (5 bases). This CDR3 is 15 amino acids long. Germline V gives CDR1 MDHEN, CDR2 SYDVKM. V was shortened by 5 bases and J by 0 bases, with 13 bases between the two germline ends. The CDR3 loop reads CASSPETAMNTEAFF. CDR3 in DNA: TGTGCCAGCAGTCCCGAGACAGCTATGAACACTGAAGCTTTCTTT.

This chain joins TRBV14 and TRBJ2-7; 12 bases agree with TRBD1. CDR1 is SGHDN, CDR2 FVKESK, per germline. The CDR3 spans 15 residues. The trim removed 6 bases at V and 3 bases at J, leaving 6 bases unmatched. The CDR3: CASRGTGGLSYEQYF. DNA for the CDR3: TGTGCCAGCAGGGGGACAGGGGGCTTAAGCTACGAGCAGTACTTC.

This CDR3 reads CATTQGDRLTDTQYF. CDR3 sequence (DNA): TGTGCCACCACCCAGGGGGACAGGCTCACAGATACGCAGTATTTT. The chain links TRBV7-9 to TRBJ2-3, with 8 bases identical to TRBD1. After removal of 10 bases from V and 2 bases from J, the junction contained 11 bases not matched to a gene. The CDR3 is 15 residues long. Germline CDR1 reads SEHNR; CDR2 reads FQNEAQ (reference sequence). The full variable domain, with the rest looked up from reference TRBV7-9 and TRBJ2-3, is DTGVSQNPRHKITKRGQNVTFRCDPISEHNRLYWYRQTLGQGPEFLTYFQNEAQLEKSRLLSDRFSAERPKGSFSTLEIQRTEQGDSAMYLCATTQGDRLTDTQYFGPGTRLTVL.

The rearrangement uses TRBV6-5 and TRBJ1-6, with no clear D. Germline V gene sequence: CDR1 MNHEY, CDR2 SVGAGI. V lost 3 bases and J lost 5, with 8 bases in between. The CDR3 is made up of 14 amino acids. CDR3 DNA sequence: TGTGCCAGCAGTTATTCGCAGAATAATTCACCCCTCCACTTT. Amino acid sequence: CASSYSQNNSPLHF.

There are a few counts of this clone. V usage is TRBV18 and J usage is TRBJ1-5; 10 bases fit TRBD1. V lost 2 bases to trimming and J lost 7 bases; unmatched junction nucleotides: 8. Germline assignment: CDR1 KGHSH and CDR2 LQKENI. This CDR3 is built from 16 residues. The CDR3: CASSPNRQGAGQPQHF. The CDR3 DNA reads TGTGCCAGCTCACCAAACAGACAGGGGGCCGGGCAGCCCCAGCATTTT.

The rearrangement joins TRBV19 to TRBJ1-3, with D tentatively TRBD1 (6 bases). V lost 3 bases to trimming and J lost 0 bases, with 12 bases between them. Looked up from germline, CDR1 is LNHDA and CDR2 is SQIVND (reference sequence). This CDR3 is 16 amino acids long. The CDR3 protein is CASSIGGKSSGNTIYF. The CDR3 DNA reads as TGTGCCAGTAGTATTGGGGGCAAGAGCTCTGGAAACACCATATATTTT.

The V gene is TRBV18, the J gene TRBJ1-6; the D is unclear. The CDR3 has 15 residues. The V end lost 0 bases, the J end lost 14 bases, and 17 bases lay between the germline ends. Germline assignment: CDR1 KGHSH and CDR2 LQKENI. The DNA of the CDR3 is TGTGCCAGCTCACCACCCCCCTCTTGGGCCGGGGCCCTCCACTTT. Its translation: CASSPPPSWAGALHF.

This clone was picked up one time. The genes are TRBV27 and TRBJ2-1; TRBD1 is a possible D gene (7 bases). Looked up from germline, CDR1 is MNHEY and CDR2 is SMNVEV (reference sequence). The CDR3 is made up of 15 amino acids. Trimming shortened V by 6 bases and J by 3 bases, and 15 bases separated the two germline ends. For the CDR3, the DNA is TGTGCCAGCAGGCCGGCGGGACAGCACTACAATGAGCAGTTCTTC. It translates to CASRPAGQHYNEQFF.

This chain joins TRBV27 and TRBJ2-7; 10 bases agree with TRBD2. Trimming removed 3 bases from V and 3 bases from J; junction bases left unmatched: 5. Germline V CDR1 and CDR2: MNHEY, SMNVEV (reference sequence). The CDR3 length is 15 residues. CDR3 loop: CASSFQAGGIYEQYF. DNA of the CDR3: TGTGCCAGCAGTTTCCAAGCGGGGGGGATCTACGAGCAGTACTTC.

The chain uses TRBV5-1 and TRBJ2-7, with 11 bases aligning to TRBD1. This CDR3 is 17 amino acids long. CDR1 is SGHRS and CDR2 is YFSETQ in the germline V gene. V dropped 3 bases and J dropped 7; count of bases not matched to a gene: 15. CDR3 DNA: TGCGCCAGCAGCTCCCAGGGACAGGGGGGACGACCTGGGGAGCAGTACTTC. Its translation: CASSSQGQGGRPGEQYF. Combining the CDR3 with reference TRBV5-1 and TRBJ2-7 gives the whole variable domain KAGVTQTPRYLIKTRGQQVTLSCSPISGHRSVSWYQQTPGQGLQFLFEYFSETQRNKGNFPGRFSGRQFSNSRSEMNVSTLELGDSALYLCASSSQGQGGRPGEQYFGPGTRLTVT.

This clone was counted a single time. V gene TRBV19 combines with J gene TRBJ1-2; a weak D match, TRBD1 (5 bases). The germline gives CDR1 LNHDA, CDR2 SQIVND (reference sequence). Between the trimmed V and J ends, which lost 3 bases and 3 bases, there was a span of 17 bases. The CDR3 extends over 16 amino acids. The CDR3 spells CASSMGGSGRDYGYTF. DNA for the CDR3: TGTGCCAGTAGTATGGGGGGATCGGGCAGAGACTATGGCTACACCTTC.

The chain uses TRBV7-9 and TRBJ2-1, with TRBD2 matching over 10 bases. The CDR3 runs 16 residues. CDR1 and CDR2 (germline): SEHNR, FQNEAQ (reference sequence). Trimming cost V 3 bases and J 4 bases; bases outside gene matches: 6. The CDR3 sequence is CASSFLAGEDYNEQFF. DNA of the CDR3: TGTGCCAGCAGCTTCCTAGCGGGAGAAGATTACAATGAGCAGTTCTTC.

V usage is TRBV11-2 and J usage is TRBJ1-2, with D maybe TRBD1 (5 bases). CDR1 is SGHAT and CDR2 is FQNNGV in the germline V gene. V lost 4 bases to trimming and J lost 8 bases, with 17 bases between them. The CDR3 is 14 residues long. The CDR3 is CASSSGPGTGGYTF. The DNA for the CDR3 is TGTGCCAGCAGCTCGGGTCCCGGGACTGGAGGCTACACCTTC.

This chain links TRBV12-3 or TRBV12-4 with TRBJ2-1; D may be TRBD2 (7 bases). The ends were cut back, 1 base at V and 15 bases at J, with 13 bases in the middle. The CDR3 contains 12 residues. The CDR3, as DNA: TGTGCCAGCAGTTTAGGGGGAGGGGGTCGGTTCTTC. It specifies CASSLGGGGRFF.

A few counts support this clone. Written as DNA, the CDR3 is TGTGCCAGCAGTTTAACTCAGGGGGCGCGGGATGAGCAGTTCTTC. Its protein is CASSLTQGARDEQFF. The rearrangement links TRBV2 to TRBJ2-1, with 8 nucleotides matching TRBD1. Germline CDR1 and CDR2: SNHLY and FYNNEI. This CDR3 has 15 amino acids. V was pared by 5 bases and J by 8 bases, with 11 bases of the junction left unmatched.

CDR3 DNA sequence: TGTGCCAGCAGCCTGAGTTTTAACAGGGGGAGTTTTAACACTGAAGCTTTCTTT. Translated: CASSLSFNRGSFNTEAFF. J is TRBJ1-1 and V is TRBV3-1 (or the pseudogene TRBV3-2), with 8 bases lining up with TRBD1. Germline trimming cut 4 bases from V and 2 bases from J; bases unmatched to any gene: 15. The CDR3 extends over 18 amino acids. The germline V gene has CDR1 LGHDT and CDR2 YNNKEL (reference sequence).

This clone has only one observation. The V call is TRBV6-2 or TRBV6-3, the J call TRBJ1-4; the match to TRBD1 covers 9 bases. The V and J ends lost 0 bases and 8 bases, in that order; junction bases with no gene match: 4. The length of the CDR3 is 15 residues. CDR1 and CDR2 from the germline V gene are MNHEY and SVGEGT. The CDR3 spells CASSYSGTGTEKLFF. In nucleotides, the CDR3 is TGTGCCAGCAGTTACTCCGGGACAGGGACCGAAAAACTGTTTTTT.

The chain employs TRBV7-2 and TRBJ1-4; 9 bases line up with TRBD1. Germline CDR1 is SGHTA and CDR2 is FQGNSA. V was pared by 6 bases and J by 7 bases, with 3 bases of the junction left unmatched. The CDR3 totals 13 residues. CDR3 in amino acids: CASRRQGGEKLFF. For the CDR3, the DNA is TGTGCCAGCAGGAGACAGGGGGGTGAAAAACTGTTTTTT.

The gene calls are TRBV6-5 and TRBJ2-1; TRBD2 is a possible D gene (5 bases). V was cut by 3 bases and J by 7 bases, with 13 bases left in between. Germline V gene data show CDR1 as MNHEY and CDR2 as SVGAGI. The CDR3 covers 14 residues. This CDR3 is CASSYISGRNEQFF. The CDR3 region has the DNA TGTGCCAGCAGTTATATATCGGGGAGAAATGAGCAGTTCTTC.